These 15 T cell receptor beta chains were sequenced from one sample in a study of T cell responses to AZD1222 COVID-19 vaccine (TCRdb year 2021). This sample's time point label indicates: baseline before first vaccination. The library was obtained by the immunoSEQ multiplex PCR assay. The clones in this table, taken by TCRdb from immuneACCESS, are in-frame only. Not every clone is retained; where verified, under half of the shortfall comes from an unresolved V gene, and the cause of the rest is unknown. This sample gives just under 95,000 clones in total; 65% to 90% of them show up just once. In total, the top ten clones hold roughly 10% of the sample. This specimen consisted of peripheral blood, obtained on day 0 of AZD1222 vaccination. The receptors stem from an adult in good health.

This chain joins TRBV4-1 and TRBJ1-1, with a possible D match to TRBD1 (5 bases). The CDR3 is 13 residues long. The V gene lost 2 bases and the J gene lost 11 bases, with 15 bases spanning the gap. The V gene's germline CDR1 is MGHRA and CDR2 YSYEKL. Here the CDR3 reads CASSQFRGLGAFF. The CDR3 bases are TGCGCCAGCAGCCAATTTCGGGGCCTAGGGGCTTTCTTT.

The rearrangement uses TRBV7-9 and TRBJ1-6; no definite D call. V gave up 5 bases and J gave up 6 bases, with 2 bases separating them. The CDR3 has 11 amino acids. The germline CDR1 and CDR2 sequences are SEHNR and FQNEAQ (reference sequence). The CDR3 DNA reads as TGTGCCAGCAGCGCTAATTCACCCCTCCACTTT. Residues: CASSANSPLHF.

The chain carries TRBV7-6 and TRBJ1-2; possibly TRBD1 for D (5 bases). Between the trimmed V and J ends, which lost 7 bases and 8 bases, there was a span of 17 bases. From germline, CDR1 is SGHVS and CDR2 FNYEAQ. The CDR3 is 13 amino acids. CDR3 nucleotide sequence: TGTGCCAGCAAGAGTCTCGGGGCCCTGGGCTACACCTTC. Its protein is CASKSLGALGYTF.

The rearrangement links TRBV18 to TRBJ1-1; D perhaps matches TRBD1 (6 bases). V gave up 3 bases and J gave up 1 base, with 15 bases separating them. There are 16 residues in the CDR3. CDR1 KGHSH and CDR2 LQKENI come from the germline V gene. CDR3 protein: CASSPRQASGNTEAFF. DNA of the CDR3: TGTGCCAGCTCACCTAGACAGGCCTCTGGGAACACTGAAGCTTTCTTT.

The chain has TRBV7-9 and TRBJ2-2; D is uncertain. V was cut by 5 bases and J by 1 base, with 11 bases left in between. The germline gives CDR1 SEHNR, CDR2 FQNEAQ (reference sequence). The CDR3 runs 15 residues. CDR3 region: CASSPLAQNTGELFF. The DNA for the CDR3 is TGTGCCAGCAGCCCCCTGGCACAGAACACCGGGGAGCTGTTTTTT.

The V gene is TRBV2, the J gene TRBJ2-1, with D perhaps matching TRBD2 (6 bases). Trimming cost V 3 bases and J 6 bases, with 18 bases left between them. CDR1 and CDR2 from the germline V gene are SNHLY and FYNNEI. This CDR3 spans 16 amino acids. The CDR3 DNA follows: TGTGCCAGCAGTGACGGAGGGACTGATGGCCGCAATGAGCAGTTCTTC. This gives the protein CASSDGGTDGRNEQFF.

The chain combines TRBV7-4 with TRBJ1-1, with D perhaps matching TRBD1 (5 bases). Per the germline V gene, CDR1 is SGHVT and CDR2 is SQSDAQ. The CDR3 spans 18 residues. The V end was cut by 5 bases, the J end by 1 base, with 23 bases between. The CDR3: CASSLPPRGDDRNTEAFF. The CDR3 region has the DNA TGTGCCAGCAGCCTCCCGCCGCGAGGGGACGATAGGAACACTGAAGCTTTCTTT.

This chain joins TRBV18 and TRBJ2-1; 7 nucleotides line up with TRBD1. From germline, CDR1 is KGHSH and CDR2 LQKENI. V trimming: 6 bases; J trimming: 5 bases; junction bases outside the gene matches: 10. The CDR3 has 15 amino acids. For the CDR3, the DNA is TGTGCCAGCTCCCTACAGGGGCAGGGGAACAATGAGCAGTTCTTC. It encodes CASSLQGQGNNEQFF.

The J gene is TRBJ2-1, the V gene TRBV6-2 or TRBV6-3, with D perhaps TRBD2 (7 bases). Germline V gene data show CDR1 as MNHEY and CDR2 as SVGEGT. Deletions cut 5 bases from V and 2 bases from J, with 10 bases between. This CDR3 region has 14 residues. In nucleotides, the CDR3 is TGTGCCAGCAGTAACGGGGGGCCCTACAATGAGCAGTTCTTC. It is translated as CASSNGGPYNEQFF.

This clone was counted once. This sequence joins TRBV3-1 (or the pseudogene TRBV3-2) and TRBJ1-2; no clear D gene. Deletions cut 0 bases from V and 5 bases from J, with 7 bases between. Germline CDR1 reads LGHDT; CDR2 reads YNNKEL (reference sequence). The CDR3 length is 13 residues. The CDR3: CASSQDQGYGYTF. CDR3 coding DNA: TGTGCCAGCAGCCAAGATCAAGGTTATGGCTACACCTTC.

This clone was seen only a few times. The V gene is TRBV5-1, the J gene TRBJ2-7; perhaps D is TRBD1 or TRBD2 (6 bases each). The CDR3 runs 15 residues. V gave up 0 bases and J gave up 3 bases, with 13 bases separating them. Germline V lookup: CDR1 SGHRS, CDR2 YFSETQ. CDR3 DNA sequence: TGCGCCAGCAGCTTGGGGTTGGGGGGCAACTACGAGCAGTACTTC. Its protein product is CASSLGLGGNYEQYF.

CDR3: CASSGPARRGTGTDTQYF. As DNA, the CDR3 is TGTGCCAGCAGTGGGCCTGCGCGGCGGGGGACTGGCACAGATACGCAGTATTTT. The rearrangement links TRBV2 to TRBJ2-3; TRBD2 matches at 7 bases. V gave up 4 bases and J gave up 1 base; unmatched junction bases: 14. The CDR3 is 18 amino acids. CDR1 and CDR2 from the germline V gene are SNHLY and FYNNEI. Filled out from reference TRBV2 and TRBJ2-3, the complete variable domain reads EPEVTQTPSHQVTQMGQEVILRCVPISNHLYFYWYRQILGQKVEFLVSFYNNEISEKSEIFDDQFSVERPDGSNFTLKIRSTKLEDSAMYFCASSGPARRGTGTDTQYFGPGTRLTVL.

This clone was found a few times. The CDR3: CASSRGAVTYEQYF. CDR3 bases: TGTGCCAGCTCACGGGGTGCGGTTACCTACGAGCAGTACTTC. This chain connects TRBV18 to TRBJ2-7; D is uncertain. The CDR3 is made up of 14 amino acids. In germline, CDR1 is KGHSH, CDR2 LQKENI. V lost 4 bases, J lost 2 bases, and 12 bases lay in between.

This chain links TRBV9 with TRBJ2-5; 7 bases are shared with TRBD2. Germline loops: CDR1 SGDLS, CDR2 YYNGEE. Germline trimming cut 2 bases from V and 5 bases from J; bases unmatched to any gene: 3. The CDR3 is 13 residues long. CDR3 nucleotide sequence: TGTGCCAGCAGCGTCGGTAGCGGGGAGACCCAGTACTTC. Its protein is CASSVGSGETQYF. Combining the CDR3 with reference TRBV9 and TRBJ2-5 gives the whole variable domain DSGVTQTPKHLITATGQRVTLRCSPRSGDLSVYWYQQSLDQGLQFLIQYYNGEERAKGNILERFSAQQFPDLHSELNLSSLELGDSALYFCASSVGSGETQYFGPGTRLLVL.

This chain connects TRBV12-5 to TRBJ2-1; no firm D call. The ends were cut back, 7 bases at V and 0 bases at J, with 10 bases in the middle. Germline CDR1 reads LGHNT; CDR2 reads FRNRAP. The CDR3 consists of 14 residues. CDR3: CASDASSSYNEQFF. The CDR3 coding sequence is TGTGCTAGTGATGCCAGTAGCTCCTACAATGAGCAGTTCTTC. Variable domain in full (rest from reference TRBV12-5 and TRBJ2-1): DARVTQTPRHKVTEMGQEVTMRCQPILGHNTVFWYRQTMMQGLELLAYFRNRAPLDDSGMPKDRFSAEMPDATLATLKIQPSEPRDSAVYFCASDASSSYNEQFFGPGTRLTVL.